The 25 T cell receptor beta chains presented below share a single source sample, sequenced in a study of blood T cells in healthy people across ages. A sample-barcoded 5' primer and a J-beta primer mix were used in a second PCR of roughly 7 to 12 cycles. Using its own MiXCR run on the 5' RACE reads, TCRdb lists one record per CDR3 protein. The data hold about 1,400,000 distinct CDR3 sequences, with roughly 64% observed a single time. Input material: blood. The receptors here all came from a man between 18 and 29 years old in good health.

The chain joins TRBV2 to TRBJ2-3, with 12 positions matching TRBD2. Per germline, CDR1 SNHLY and CDR2 FYNNEI. The junction had 2 bases not matched to a gene; V was cut back by 7 bases and J by 0 bases. This CDR3 comprises 15 residues. Here the CDR3 DNA reads TGTGCCAGCAACGGACTAGCGGGGAGCACAGATACGCAGTATTTT. Translated: CASNGLAGSTDTQYF.

This clonotype was observed a single time. This chain joins TRBV7-6 and TRBJ2-1; either TRBD1 or TRBD2 may fit D (6 bases each). Between the trimmed V and J ends, which lost 4 bases and 7 bases, there was a span of 20 bases. CDR3 length equals 16 residues. The V gene's germline CDR1 is SGHVS and CDR2 FNYEAQ. CDR3 amino acids: CASSSSRAIGGNEQFF. Here the CDR3 DNA reads TGTGCCAGCAGCTCCAGCCGGGCCATAGGGGGGAATGAGCAGTTCTTC.

The chain couples TRBV6-1 to TRBJ2-3; 8 positions match TRBD1. The germline V gene has CDR1 MNHNS and CDR2 SASEGT. The CDR3 extends over 15 amino acids. Trimming at V came to 2 bases and at J to 5 bases, leaving 6 bases not matched to a gene. CDR3 amino acids: CASSEQGADGDTQYF. The CDR3 DNA reads TGTGCCAGCAGTGAACAGGGGGCTGATGGAGATACGCAGTATTTT.

CDR3 in DNA: TGCGCCAGCAGCCAGATAGCCGAGACTAGCGGAATCCAAGAGACCCAGTACTTC. It encodes CASSQIAETSGIQETQYF. J is TRBJ2-5 and V is TRBV4-3; 9 bases map to TRBD2. The length of the CDR3 is 18 residues. Germline V gives CDR1 LGHNA, CDR2 YSLEER. J was trimmed by 1 base and V by 3 bases; bases with no gene match: 12.

J is TRBJ1-5 and V is TRBV27, with 8 bases lining up with TRBD1. There are 15 residues in the CDR3. V was clipped by 5 bases and J by 5 bases; unmatched bases: 8. The germline CDR1 and CDR2 sequences are MNHEY and SMNVEV (reference sequence). The CDR3 DNA sequence: TGTGCCAGCAGTCAACTCACAGGGGGGGATCAGCCCCAGCATTTT. This codes for CASSQLTGGDQPQHF.

The genes are TRBV27 and TRBJ1-2; no definite D call. The CDR3 consists of 16 residues. The V gene's germline CDR1 is MNHEY and CDR2 SMNVEV (reference sequence). V was cut by 8 bases and J by 0 bases, with 19 bases left in between. In DNA form, the CDR3 reads TGTGCCAGCGGCCCCCTGGACGCCTTAGCTAACTATGGCTACACCTTC. As protein: CASGPLDALANYGYTF.

This clonotype has only a few counts. V is TRBV20-1 and J is TRBJ1-2, with unresolved D. V lost 2 bases and J 3 bases, leaving 10 bases between the germline ends. Germline V gives CDR1 DFQATT, CDR2 SNEGSKA (reference sequence). This CDR3 contains 13 residues. CDR3 sequence: CSARTGFDYGYTF. The CDR3 DNA sequence: TGCAGTGCTAGAACGGGGTTTGACTATGGCTACACCTTC.

This clonotype showed up just a few times. CDR3 nucleotide sequence: TGTGCCAGCAGCTCCCTCATGGGCACAATTCCCTACGAGCAGTACTTC. Amino acids: CASSSLMGTIPYEQYF. This chain joins TRBV6-6 and TRBJ2-7; D is unclear. Looked up from germline, CDR1 is MNHNY and CDR2 is SVGAGI (reference sequence). Trimming left V 6 bases short and J 2 bases short, with 20 bases between. This CDR3 is 16 amino acids long.

This clonotype has ten or more counts. The chain recombines TRBV7-2 with TRBJ2-1; perhaps D is TRBD1 or TRBD2 (5 bases each). Germline loops: CDR1 SGHTA, CDR2 FQGNSA. V was cut by 5 bases and J by 3 bases, with 14 bases left in between. The CDR3 sequence is 15 residues long. CDR3 region: CASSRGTKLYNEQFF. Here the CDR3 DNA reads TGTGCCAGCAGCCGGGGCACCAAACTCTACAATGAGCAGTTCTTC.

To note about this clonotype: Relative to the germline gene, one junction end is altered; a read error may explain this. V gene TRBV27 combines with J gene TRBJ2-7; tentative D call: TRBD1 (6 bases). CDR1 and CDR2 (germline): MNHEY, SMNVEV (reference sequence). The CDR3 spans 12 residues. This CDR3 is CAGSKTGTEQYF. In DNA form, the CDR3 reads TGTGCCGGCAGCAAAACAGGGACCGAGCAGTACTTC.

The CDR3 sequence is CASSQEASGINEQFF. The CDR3 region has the DNA TGTGCCAGCAGCCAAGAGGCTAGCGGGATAAATGAGCAGTTCTTC. The chain carries TRBV4-2 and TRBJ2-1, with 9 bases lining up with TRBD2. V trimming: 0 bases; J trimming: 7 bases; junction bases outside the gene matches: 4. The CDR3 is 15 amino acids. The germline V gene encodes CDR1 LGHNA and CDR2 YNFKEQ.

V is TRBV11-3 and J is TRBJ2-3, with TRBD2 matching 12 bases. V shed 3 bases and J 4 bases; nucleotides not matched to a gene: 5. There are 16 residues in the CDR3. Germline V gene data show CDR1 as SGHNT and CDR2 as YENEEA. CDR3 region: CASSFGLAGISDTQYF. DNA of the CDR3: TGTGCCAGCAGCTTCGGACTAGCGGGAATTTCAGATACGCAGTATTTT.

This clonotype was observed a handful of times. V is TRBV20-1 and J is TRBJ1-2, with D possibly matching TRBD1 (5 bases). Between the trimmed V and J ends, which lost 5 bases and 9 bases, there was a span of 16 bases. The CDR3 extends over 12 amino acids. The germline CDR1 and CDR2 sequences are DFQATT and SNEGSKA (reference sequence). CDR3 coding DNA: TGCAGTGCTGAACAGGCATATGAGAGCTACACCTTC. Its protein is CSAEQAYESYTF.

The V gene is TRBV6-1, the J gene TRBJ1-5; the D gene is possibly TRBD1 (5 bases). This CDR3 is built from 16 residues. V lost 6 bases and J lost 4, with 19 bases in between. From germline, CDR1 is MNHNS and CDR2 SASEGT. The CDR3 sequence is CASSPDPGLPNQPQHF. The CDR3 DNA is TGTGCCAGCAGCCCCGATCCGGGACTCCCGAATCAGCCCCAGCATTTT.

V gene TRBV7-9 combines with J gene TRBJ2-1; a possible D gene is TRBD2 (5 bases). CDR1 and CDR2 from the germline V gene are SEHNR and FQNEAQ (reference sequence). The CDR3 covers 14 residues. With 3 bases removed from V and 8 bases from J, the gap between germline ends came to 14 bases. The CDR3 here is CASSLDSLLDEQFF. In DNA, the CDR3 is TGTGCCAGCAGCTTGGACTCCCTATTAGATGAGCAGTTCTTC.

This clonotype was counted only a few times. V gene TRBV21-1 combines with J gene TRBJ2-4. TRBV21-1 is recorded as a pseudogene. The CDR3 has 17 amino acids. The CDR3 reads CASSKEALTGAKNIQYF. CDR3 bases: TGTGCCAGCAGCAAAGAGGCATTAACGGGAGCCAAAAACATTCAGTACTTC.

This sequence joins TRBV7-2 and TRBJ2-5; the D is unclear. The CDR3 totals 15 residues. Trimming stripped 1 base from V and 1 base from J, with 10 bases between. Germline lookup yields CDR1 SGHTA and CDR2 FQGNSA. The CDR3 nucleotides are TGTGCCAGCAGCTTAGGGGGTTTGAGCCAAGAGACCCAGTACTTC. This translates into CASSLGGLSQETQYF.

There are a few counts of this clonotype. Here the CDR3 reads CASSMVHEQYF. The CDR3 nucleotides read TGTGCCAGCTCCATGGTCCACGAGCAGTACTTC. The J gene is TRBJ2-7, the V gene TRBV7-9; D is unresolved. This CDR3 is 11 amino acids long. Germline loops: CDR1 SEHNR, CDR2 FQNEAQ (reference sequence). V gave up 8 bases and J gave up 5 bases, with 10 bases separating them. The complete variable domain, with remaining parts taken from reference TRBV7-9 and TRBJ2-7, reads DTGVSQNPRHKITKRGQNVTFRCDPISEHNRLYWYRQTLGQGPEFLTYFQNEAQLEKSRLLSDRFSAERPKGSFSTLEIQRTEQGDSAMYLCASSMVHEQYFGPGTRLTVT.

V usage is TRBV27 and J usage is TRBJ2-4; no reliable D call. The V gene's germline CDR1 is MNHEY and CDR2 SMNVEV (reference sequence). CDR3 size: 13 residues. V shed 4 bases and J shed 0 bases, with 4 bases lying between them. The DNA of the CDR3 is TGTGCCAGCAGTTCTATAGCCAAAAACATTCAGTACTTC. Translating it yields CASSSIAKNIQYF.

The CDR3 nucleotides are TGTGCCAGCAGCCGCGACCGGGATCCCACCTACGAGCAGTACTTC. Its protein product is CASSRDRDPTYEQYF. The chain uses TRBV3-1 and TRBJ2-7, with a possible D match to TRBD2 (5 bases). V shed 4 bases and J shed 2 bases, with 15 bases lying between them. Germline lookup yields CDR1 LGHDT and CDR2 YNNKEL (reference sequence). The CDR3 length is 15 residues.

This chain uses TRBV27 with TRBJ2-1, with 15 positions matching TRBD2. Germline assignment: CDR1 MNHEY and CDR2 SMNVEV (reference sequence). V dropped 6 bases and J dropped 12; count of bases not matched to a gene: 18. CDR3 length equals 18 residues. CDR3 region: CASSLMPQGTSGRRGQFF. The CDR3 DNA reads TGTGCCAGCAGCCTTATGCCTCAAGGGACTAGCGGGAGGAGGGGGCAGTTCTTC.

The chain combines TRBV6-2 or TRBV6-3 with TRBJ1-4; no firm D call. The CDR3 has 14 residues. Trimming left V 3 bases short and J 2 bases short, with 7 bases between. CDR1 and CDR2 (germline): MNHEY, SVGEGT. The CDR3 here is CASSYRPTNEKLFF. CDR3 nucleotide sequence: TGTGCCAGCAGTTATCGGCCGACTAATGAAAAACTGTTTTTT.

This chain connects TRBV4-2 to TRBJ2-3; D is uncertain. Trimming cost V 3 bases and J 2 bases, with 12 bases left between them. CDR1 is LGHNA and CDR2 is YNFKEQ in the germline V gene. This CDR3 region has 15 residues. The chain's CDR3 is CASSQAIGVTDTQYF. The DNA of the CDR3 is TGTGCCAGCAGCCAGGCGATAGGAGTCACAGATACGCAGTATTTT.

The chain combines TRBV6-5 with TRBJ2-4, with 10 bases identical to TRBD2. The length of the CDR3 is 17 residues. Germline trimming cut 4 bases from V and 4 bases from J; bases unmatched to any gene: 10. From germline, CDR1 is MNHEY and CDR2 SVGAGI. The CDR3 DNA reads as TGTGCCAGCAGTTCCCCTCCTAGCGGGAGTCTGAAAAACATTCAGTACTTC. Residues: CASSSPPSGSLKNIQYF.

Comment on this clonotype: Mismatch with germline at one junction end may stem from a read error. The rearrangement uses TRBV4-1 and TRBJ2-2; no clear D. This CDR3 is 13 amino acids long. Germline CDR1 MGHRA, CDR2 YSYEKL. The CDR3 reads CASSTDYTRELFF. Written as DNA, the CDR3 is TGCGCCAGCAGCACCGATTACACCCGGGAGCTGTTTTTT.